The clone carrying this T cell receptor (beta chain) was found a few times. Antigen unknown. Sorted CD4+ subsets: naive, central memory, regulatory, stem cell-like memory (CD45RO/CCR7/CD25/CD127/CD95/CD27 panel). Sorted populations all had greater than 95% purity. The study reverse transcribed the entire isolated RNA, so it sequenced expressed TCRB transcripts. This table comes from immunoSEQ multiplex PCR, and its TCRdb copy is limited to in-frame clones, with some not included. The table has more than 300,000 clones, about 10% seen once. This sample is part of a study of beta chain features in type 1 diabetes. Overall study: Healthy donors, compared against patients, showed similar age, gender and cell yields.

Study results and limitations: All four CD4+ subsets from Type 1 diabetes patients carried moderately but significantly shorter TCRB CDR3s.

The sequenced material came from central memory CD4+ T cells from blood. The sequence derives from a man aged 30 to 45 with type 1 diabetes.

The CDR3 reads CASSYGQGDPNIQYF. CDR3 coding DNA: TGTGCCAGCAGTTACGGACAGGGGGACCCAAACATTCAGTACTTC. V usage is TRBV6-6 and J usage is TRBJ2-4; 10 bases fit TRBD1. V dropped 2 bases and J dropped 6; count of bases not matched to a gene: 4. CDR3 size: 15 residues. Germline CDR1 is MNHNY and CDR2 is SVGAGI (reference sequence).